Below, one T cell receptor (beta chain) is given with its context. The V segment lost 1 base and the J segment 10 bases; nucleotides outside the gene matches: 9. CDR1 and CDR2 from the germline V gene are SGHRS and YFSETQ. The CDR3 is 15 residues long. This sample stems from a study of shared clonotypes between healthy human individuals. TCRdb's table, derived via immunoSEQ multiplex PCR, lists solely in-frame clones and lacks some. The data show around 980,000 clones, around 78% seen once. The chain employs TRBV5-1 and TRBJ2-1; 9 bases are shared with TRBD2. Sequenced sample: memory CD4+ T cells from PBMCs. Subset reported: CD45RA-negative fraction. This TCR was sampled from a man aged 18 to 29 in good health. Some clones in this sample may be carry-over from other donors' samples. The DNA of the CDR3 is TGCGCCAGCAGCTTGTCGCCTAGCGGGGACCAGGAGCAGTTCTTC. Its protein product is CASSLSPSGDQEQFF.